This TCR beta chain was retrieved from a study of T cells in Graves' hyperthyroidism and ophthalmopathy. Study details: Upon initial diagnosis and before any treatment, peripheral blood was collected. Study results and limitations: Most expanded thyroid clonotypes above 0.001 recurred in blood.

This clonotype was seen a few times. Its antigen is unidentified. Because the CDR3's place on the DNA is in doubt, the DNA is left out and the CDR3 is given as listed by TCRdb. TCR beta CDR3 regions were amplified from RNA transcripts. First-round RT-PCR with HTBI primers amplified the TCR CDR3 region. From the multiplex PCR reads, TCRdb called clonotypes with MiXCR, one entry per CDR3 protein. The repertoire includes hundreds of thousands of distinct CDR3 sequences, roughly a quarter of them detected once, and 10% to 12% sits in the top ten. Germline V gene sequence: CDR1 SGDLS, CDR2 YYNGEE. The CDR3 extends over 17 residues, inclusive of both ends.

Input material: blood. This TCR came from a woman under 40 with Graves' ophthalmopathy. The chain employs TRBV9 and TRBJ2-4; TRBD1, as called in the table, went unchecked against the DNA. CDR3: CASSVGGGSGPVNIKYF.